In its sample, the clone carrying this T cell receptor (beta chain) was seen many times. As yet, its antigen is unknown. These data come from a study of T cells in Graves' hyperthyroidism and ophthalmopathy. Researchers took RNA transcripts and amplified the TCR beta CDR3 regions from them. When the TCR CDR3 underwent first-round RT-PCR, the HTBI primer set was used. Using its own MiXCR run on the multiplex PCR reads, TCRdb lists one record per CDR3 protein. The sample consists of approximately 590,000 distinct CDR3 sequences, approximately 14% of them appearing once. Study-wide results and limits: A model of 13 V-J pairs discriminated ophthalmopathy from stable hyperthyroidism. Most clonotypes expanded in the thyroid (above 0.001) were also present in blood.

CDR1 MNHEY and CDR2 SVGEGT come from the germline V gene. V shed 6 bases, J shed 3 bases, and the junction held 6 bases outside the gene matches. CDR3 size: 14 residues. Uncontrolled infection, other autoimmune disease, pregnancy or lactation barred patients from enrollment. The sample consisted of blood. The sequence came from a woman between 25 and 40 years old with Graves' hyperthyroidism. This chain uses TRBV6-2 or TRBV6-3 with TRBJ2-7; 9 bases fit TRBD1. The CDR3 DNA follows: TGTGCCAGCAGGACGGACAGGGGACACTACGAGCAGTACTTC. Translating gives CASRTDRGHYEQYF.